This T cell receptor beta chain originates from a study of beta chain features in type 1 diabetes. Study-wide background: Cells sorted and examined across all samples totaled more than 90,000,000.

Only a few counts were recorded for this clone. The CDR3 has 12 amino acids. Trimming removed 1 base at V and 8 bases at J, with 8 bases between. CDR1 and CDR2 (germline): SNHLY, FYNNEI. Sequenced material consisted of expressed TCRB transcripts (all of the isolated RNA was reverse transcribed). The repertoire was sequenced with immunoSEQ multiplex PCR; TCRdb's copy has only in-frame clones and lacks some. The sample holds about 150,000 clones, approximately 12% seen once. The chain links TRBV2 to TRBJ1-2, with D unclear. This TCR was sampled from a man aged 18 to 30 in good health. Material for sequencing was central memory CD4+ T cells from blood. CDR3 protein: CASSEEVAGYTF. The DNA for the CDR3 is TGTGCCAGCAGTGAAGAGGTGGCGGGCTACACCTTC. The variable domain in full, completed from reference TRBV2 and TRBJ1-2, reads EPEVTQTPSHQVTQMGQEVILRCVPISNHLYFYWYRQILGQKVEFLVSFYNNEISEKSEIFDDQFSVERPDGSNFTLKIRSTKLEDSAMYFCASSEEVAGYTFGSGTRLTVV.